Below, 10 T cell receptor beta chains from the same sample are listed, as sequenced in a study of T-cell memory formation after mild COVID-19. Each CDR3 protein gets one entry after TCRdb re-called the 5' RACE reads with MiXCR. The sample consists of roughly 620,000 distinct CDR3 sequences, around 17% of them appearing once. The sample was PBMCs or a T cell subset sorted from them (not recorded which). The receptor set was obtained from an adult woman who had mild COVID-19 (a few samples of this study predate the infection). Cell type and time point are not known.

The V and J genes are TRBV13 and TRBJ1-1, with D perhaps matching TRBD1 (5 bases). V lost 3 bases to trimming and J lost 7 bases, with 15 bases between them. Germline CDR1 and CDR2: PRHDT and FYEKMQ (reference sequence). The CDR3 is 14 residues long. CDR3 DNA sequence: TGTGCCAGCAGCTTCGGTTTAAGGGGCCGTGAAGCTTTCTTT. It specifies CASSFGLRGREAFF.

The table lists this clonotype with a few counts. The chain couples TRBV7-3 to TRBJ2-3; 15 bases line up with TRBD2. Trimming took 2 bases from V and 5 from J; bases not matched to a gene: 5. Looked up from germline, CDR1 is SGHTA and CDR2 is FQGTGA. This CDR3 region has 17 residues. The DNA of the CDR3 is TGTGCCAGCAGCTTACGGACTAGCGGGAGGGGAGGAGATACGCAGTATTTT. Its translation: CASSLRTSGRGGDTQYF. The full variable domain, completed using reference TRBV7-3 and TRBJ2-3, is GAGVSQTPSNKVTEKGKYVELRCDPISGHTALYWYRQSLGQGPEFLIYFQGTGAADDSGLPNDRFFAVRPEGSVSTLKIQRTERGDSAVYLCASSLRTSGRGGDTQYFGPGTRLTVL.

This clonotype has more than one count but fewer than ten. This chain joins TRBV15 and TRBJ2-3; the match to TRBD1 covers 8 bases. This CDR3 is 23 amino acids long. Germline V CDR1 and CDR2: LNHNV, YYDKDF (reference sequence). V lost 1 base to trimming and J lost 3 bases; unmatched junction nucleotides: 27. DNA of the CDR3: TGTGCCACCAGCAGAGCTGGGACAGGTAGTGAAGAGCGGAGGCTTACTAGGACAGATACGCAGTATTTT. This codes for CATSRAGTGSEERRLTRTDTQYF.

The CDR3 region is CASSIIRSTDTQYF. DNA for the CDR3: TGTGCCAGTAGTATTATCCGGTCCACAGATACGCAGTATTTT. V usage is TRBV19 and J usage is TRBJ2-3; D remains unclear. Trimming pared 3 bases from V and 2 bases from J, leaving 9 bases between. CDR3 length: 14 amino acids. Germline lookup yields CDR1 LNHDA and CDR2 SQIVND (reference sequence). Drawing the rest from reference TRBV19 and TRBJ2-3, the complete variable domain is DGGITQSPKYLFRKEGQNVTLSCEQNLNHDAMYWYRQDPGQGLRLIYYSQIVNDFQKGDIAEGYSVSREKKESFPLTVTSAQKNPTAFYLCASSIIRSTDTQYFGPGTRLTVL.

This rearrangement joins TRBV25-1 to TRBJ2-5; no reliable D call. V was clipped by 3 bases and J by 3 bases, with 8 bases between them. There are 13 residues in the CDR3. From germline, CDR1 is MGHDK and CDR2 SYGVNS. CDR3 in amino acids: CASSDVGEETQYF. In DNA, the CDR3 is TGTGCCAGCAGTGATGTCGGAGAAGAGACCCAGTACTTC.

J is TRBJ1-4 and V is TRBV7-9, with 8 bases identical to TRBD1. The V gene end was trimmed by 8 bases and the J gene end by 5 bases; junction bases not matched to a gene: 7. Germline CDR1 SEHNR, CDR2 FQNEAQ (reference sequence). This CDR3 is 14 amino acids long. CDR3 coding DNA: TGTGCCAGCTCCCAGGGACAGGCGAATGAAAAACTGTTTTTT. It is translated as CASSQGQANEKLFF.

This clonotype occurred a few times. V usage is TRBV3-1 and J usage is TRBJ2-3; 12 bases match TRBD2. CDR3 length equals 14 residues. Germline V lookup: CDR1 LGHDT, CDR2 YNNKEL (reference sequence). V was clipped by 8 bases and J by 4 bases; unmatched bases: 4. As DNA, the CDR3 is TGTGCCAGCGCGGCTAGCGGGGGGGCAGATACGCAGTATTTT. Protein product: CASAASGGADTQYF.

This clonotype was detected only a few times. The chain carries TRBV5-4 and TRBJ2-7; D may correspond to TRBD1 or TRBD2 (6 bases each). V was cut by 4 bases and J by 9 bases, with 35 bases left in between. CDR3 size: 19 residues. Germline lookup yields CDR1 SGHNT and CDR2 YYREEE (reference sequence). The CDR3 spells CASSLGLSTTGARSSGQYF. For the CDR3, the DNA is TGTGCCAGCAGCCTCGGACTTTCCACGACGGGGGCCAGAAGTAGCGGGCAGTACTTC.

This clonotype was picked up a small number of times. The V call is TRBV7-9, the J call TRBJ1-2; TRBD1 matches 10 bases. The germline V gene encodes CDR1 SEHNR and CDR2 FQNEAQ (reference sequence). The CDR3 loop spans 15 amino acids. Germline trimming cut 6 bases from V and 4 bases from J; bases unmatched to any gene: 8. CDR3 protein: CASRSGQGRIYGYTF. The CDR3 coding sequence is TGTGCCAGCAGATCGGGACAGGGGCGTATCTATGGCTACACCTTC.

CDR3 DNA: TGTGCCAGCAGCGATAGCGGGGGGGCCGGAGGTACGCAGTATTTT. Protein: CASSDSGGAGGTQYF. The chain combines TRBV9 with TRBJ2-3; 11 bases agree with TRBD2. V was pared by 3 bases and J by 8 bases, with 8 bases of the junction left unmatched. Germline V gene data show CDR1 as SGDLS and CDR2 as YYNGEE. The CDR3 runs to 15 residues.